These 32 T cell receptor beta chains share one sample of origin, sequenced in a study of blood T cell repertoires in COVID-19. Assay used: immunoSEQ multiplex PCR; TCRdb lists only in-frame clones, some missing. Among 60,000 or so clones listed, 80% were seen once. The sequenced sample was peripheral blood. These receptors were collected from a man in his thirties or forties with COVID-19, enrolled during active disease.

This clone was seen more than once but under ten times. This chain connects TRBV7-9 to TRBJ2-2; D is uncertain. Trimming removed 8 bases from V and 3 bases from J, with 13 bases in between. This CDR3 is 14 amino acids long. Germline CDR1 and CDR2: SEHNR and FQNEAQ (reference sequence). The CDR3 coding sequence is TGTGCCAGCTCCCGGCAGGAATACACCGGGGAGCTGTTTTTT. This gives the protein CASSRQEYTGELFF. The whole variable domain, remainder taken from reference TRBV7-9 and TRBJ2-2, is DTGVSQNPRHKITKRGQNVTFRCDPISEHNRLYWYRQTLGQGPEFLTYFQNEAQLEKSRLLSDRFSAERPKGSFSTLEIQRTEQGDSAMYLCASSRQEYTGELFFGEGSRLTVL.

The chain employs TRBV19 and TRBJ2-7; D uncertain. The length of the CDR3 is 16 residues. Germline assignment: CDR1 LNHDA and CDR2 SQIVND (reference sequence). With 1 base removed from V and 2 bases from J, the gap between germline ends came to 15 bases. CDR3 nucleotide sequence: TGTGCCAGTAGTATAGGAGACATGATGGTCCCCTACGAGCAGTACTTC. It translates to CASSIGDMMVPYEQYF.

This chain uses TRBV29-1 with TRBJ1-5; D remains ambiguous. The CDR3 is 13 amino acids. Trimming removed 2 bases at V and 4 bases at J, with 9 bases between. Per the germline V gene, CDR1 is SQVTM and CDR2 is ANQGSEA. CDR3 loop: CSVESGQNQPQHF. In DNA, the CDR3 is TGCAGCGTTGAATCTGGGCAGAATCAGCCCCAGCATTTT.

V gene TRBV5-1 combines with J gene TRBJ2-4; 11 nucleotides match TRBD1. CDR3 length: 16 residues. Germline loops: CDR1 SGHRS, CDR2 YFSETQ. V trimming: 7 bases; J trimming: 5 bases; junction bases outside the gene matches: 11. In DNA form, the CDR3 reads TGCGCCAGCTACCCAAGTCCGGGACAGGGGGAAAACATTCAGTACTTC. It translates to CASYPSPGQGENIQYF.

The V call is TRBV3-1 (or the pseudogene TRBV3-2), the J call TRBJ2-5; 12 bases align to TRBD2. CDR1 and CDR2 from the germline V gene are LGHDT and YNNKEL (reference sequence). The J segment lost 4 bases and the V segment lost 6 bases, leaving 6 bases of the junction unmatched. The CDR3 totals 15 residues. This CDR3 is CASRHRLAGVETQYF. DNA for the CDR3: TGTGCCAGCAGACATCGACTAGCGGGGGTAGAGACCCAGTACTTC.

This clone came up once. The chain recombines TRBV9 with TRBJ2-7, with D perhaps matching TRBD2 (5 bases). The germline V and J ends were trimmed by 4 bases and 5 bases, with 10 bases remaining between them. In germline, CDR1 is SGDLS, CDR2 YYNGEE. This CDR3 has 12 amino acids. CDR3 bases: TGTGCCAGCAGCAGTCTAGCTCACGAGCAGTACTTC. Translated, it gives CASSSLAHEQYF.

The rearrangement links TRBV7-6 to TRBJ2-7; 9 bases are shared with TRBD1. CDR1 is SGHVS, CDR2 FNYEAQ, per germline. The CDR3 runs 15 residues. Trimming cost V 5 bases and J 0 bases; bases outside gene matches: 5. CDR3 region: CASSLDRGGSYEQYF. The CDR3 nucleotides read TGTGCCAGCAGCCTTGACAGGGGGGGCTCCTACGAGCAGTACTTC.

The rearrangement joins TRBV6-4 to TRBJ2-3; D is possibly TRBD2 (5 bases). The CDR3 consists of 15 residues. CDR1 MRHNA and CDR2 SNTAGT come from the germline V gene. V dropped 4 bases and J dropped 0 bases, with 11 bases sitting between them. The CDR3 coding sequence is TGTGCCAGCAGTGTTGGACTGACTAGCACAGATACGCAGTATTTT. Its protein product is CASSVGLTSTDTQYF.

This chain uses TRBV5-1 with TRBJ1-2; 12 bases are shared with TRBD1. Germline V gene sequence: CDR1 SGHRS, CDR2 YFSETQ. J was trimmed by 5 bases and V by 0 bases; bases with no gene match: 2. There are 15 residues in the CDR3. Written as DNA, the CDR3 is TGCGCCAGCAGCTTGGGGGACAGGGGGCCGTATGGCTACACCTTC. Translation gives CASSLGDRGPYGYTF.

CDR3 loop: CASSQSTSGTGTDTQYF. CDR3 nucleotide sequence: TGTGCCAGCAGCCAATCGACTAGCGGGACAGGCACAGATACGCAGTATTTT. The rearrangement uses TRBV4-2 and TRBJ2-3; 11 bases line up with TRBD2. The CDR3 sequence is 17 residues long. The junction had 5 bases not matched to a gene; V was cut back by 2 bases and J by 1 base. Germline CDR1 and CDR2: LGHNA and YNFKEQ.

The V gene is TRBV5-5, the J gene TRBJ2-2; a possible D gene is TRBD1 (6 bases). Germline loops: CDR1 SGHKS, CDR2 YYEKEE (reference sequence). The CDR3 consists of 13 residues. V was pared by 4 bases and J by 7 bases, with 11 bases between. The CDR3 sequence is CASSMPGDGELFF. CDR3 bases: TGTGCCAGCAGCATGCCAGGGGACGGGGAGCTGTTTTTT. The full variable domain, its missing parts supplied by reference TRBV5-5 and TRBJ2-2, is DAGVTQSPTHLIKTRGQQVTLRCSPISGHKSVSWYQQVLGQGPQFIFQYYEKEERGRGNFPDRFSARQFPNYSSELNVNALLLGDSALYLCASSMPGDGELFFGEGSRLTVL.

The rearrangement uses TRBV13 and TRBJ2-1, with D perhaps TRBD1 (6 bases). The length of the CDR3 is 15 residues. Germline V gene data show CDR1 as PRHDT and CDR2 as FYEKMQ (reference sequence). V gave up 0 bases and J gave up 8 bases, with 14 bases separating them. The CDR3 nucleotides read TGTGCCAGCAGCTTAGGCAGGGGACCGCGGTATGAGCAGTTCTTC. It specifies CASSLGRGPRYEQFF.

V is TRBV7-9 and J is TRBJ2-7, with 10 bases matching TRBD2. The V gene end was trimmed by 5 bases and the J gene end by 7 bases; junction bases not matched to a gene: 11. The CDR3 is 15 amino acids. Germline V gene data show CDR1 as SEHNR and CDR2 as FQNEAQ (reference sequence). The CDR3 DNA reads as TGTGCCAGCAGCCGAATAATAGCGGGAGGAGGGGAGCAGTACTTC. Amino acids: CASSRIIAGGGEQYF.

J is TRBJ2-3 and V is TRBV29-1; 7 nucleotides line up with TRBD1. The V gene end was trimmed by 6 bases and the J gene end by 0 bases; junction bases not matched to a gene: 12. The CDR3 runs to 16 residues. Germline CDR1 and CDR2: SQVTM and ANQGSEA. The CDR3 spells CSVPGNRGTSTDTQYF. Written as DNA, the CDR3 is TGCAGCGTCCCTGGCAACAGGGGAACTAGCACAGATACGCAGTATTTT.

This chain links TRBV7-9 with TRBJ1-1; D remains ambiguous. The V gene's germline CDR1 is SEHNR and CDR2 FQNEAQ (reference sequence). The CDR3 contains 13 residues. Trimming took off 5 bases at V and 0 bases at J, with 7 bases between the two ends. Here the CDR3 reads CASSQQLNTEAFF. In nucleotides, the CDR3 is TGTGCCAGCAGCCAACAGCTGAACACTGAAGCTTTCTTT.

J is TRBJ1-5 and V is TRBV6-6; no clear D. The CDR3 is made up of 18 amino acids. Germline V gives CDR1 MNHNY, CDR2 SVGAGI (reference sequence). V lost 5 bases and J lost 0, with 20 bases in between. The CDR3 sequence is CASSPLGVRSDSNQPQHF. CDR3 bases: TGTGCCAGCAGTCCCCTCGGGGTCAGGTCGGATAGCAATCAGCCCCAGCATTTT.

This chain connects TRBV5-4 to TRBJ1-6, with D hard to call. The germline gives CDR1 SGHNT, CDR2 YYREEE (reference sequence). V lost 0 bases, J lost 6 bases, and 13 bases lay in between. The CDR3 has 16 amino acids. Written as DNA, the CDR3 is TGTGCCAGCAGCTTGGCCTTGGAGACTTCTAATTCACCCCTCCACTTT. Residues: CASSLALETSNSPLHF. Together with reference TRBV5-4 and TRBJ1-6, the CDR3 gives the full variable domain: ETGVTQSPTHLIKTRGQQVTLRCSSQSGHNTVSWYQQALGQGPQFIFQYYREEENGRGNFPPRFSGLQFPNYSSELNVNALELDDSALYLCASSLALETSNSPLHFGNGTRLTVT.

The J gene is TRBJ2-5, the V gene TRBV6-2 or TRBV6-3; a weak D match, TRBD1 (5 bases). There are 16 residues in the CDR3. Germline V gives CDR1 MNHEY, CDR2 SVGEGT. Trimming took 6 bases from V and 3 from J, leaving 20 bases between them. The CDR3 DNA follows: TGTGCCAGCAGCCCTCCTACAGGTAAGGCTGAAGAGACCCAGTACTTC. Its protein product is CASSPPTGKAEETQYF.

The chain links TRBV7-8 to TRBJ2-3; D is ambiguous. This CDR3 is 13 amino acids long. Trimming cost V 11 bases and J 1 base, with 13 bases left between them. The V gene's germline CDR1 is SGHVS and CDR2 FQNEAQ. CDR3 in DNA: TGTGCCCCCCAGCCCCGGGGCACAGATACGCAGTATTTT. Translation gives CAPQPRGTDTQYF.

CDR3 region: CASGFVIREGNQPQHF. The CDR3 DNA follows: TGTGCTAGTGGCTTTGTTATCAGGGAGGGCAATCAGCCCCAGCATTTT. The chain employs TRBV12-5 and TRBJ1-5, with TRBD1 as a possible D gene (5 bases). V gave up 6 bases and J gave up 2 bases, with 17 bases separating them. This CDR3 is 16 amino acids long. Per germline, CDR1 LGHNT and CDR2 FRNRAP. The entire variable domain, with the rest obtained from reference TRBV12-5 and TRBJ1-5, is as follows: DARVTQTPRHKVTEMGQEVTMRCQPILGHNTVFWYRQTMMQGLELLAYFRNRAPLDDSGMPKDRFSAEMPDATLATLKIQPSEPRDSAVYFCASGFVIREGNQPQHFGDGTRLSIL.

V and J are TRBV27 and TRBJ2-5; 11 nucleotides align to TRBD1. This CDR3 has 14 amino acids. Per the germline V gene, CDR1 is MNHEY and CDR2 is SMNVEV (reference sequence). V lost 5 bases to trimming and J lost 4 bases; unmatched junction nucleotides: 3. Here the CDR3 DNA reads TGTGCCAGCAGTAGCGGGACAGGGGGAGAGACCCAGTACTTC. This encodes CASSSGTGGETQYF.

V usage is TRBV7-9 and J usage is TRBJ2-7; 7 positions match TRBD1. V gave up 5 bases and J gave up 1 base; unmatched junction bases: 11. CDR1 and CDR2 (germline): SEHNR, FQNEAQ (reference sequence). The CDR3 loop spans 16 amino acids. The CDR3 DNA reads TGTGCCAGCAGCCCCCAAGGGGGCGGTAAGTCCTACGAGCAGTACTTC. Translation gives CASSPQGGGKSYEQYF. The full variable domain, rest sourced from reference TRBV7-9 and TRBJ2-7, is DTGVSQNPRHKITKRGQNVTFRCDPISEHNRLYWYRQTLGQGPEFLTYFQNEAQLEKSRLLSDRFSAERPKGSFSTLEIQRTEQGDSAMYLCASSPQGGGKSYEQYFGPGTRLTVT.

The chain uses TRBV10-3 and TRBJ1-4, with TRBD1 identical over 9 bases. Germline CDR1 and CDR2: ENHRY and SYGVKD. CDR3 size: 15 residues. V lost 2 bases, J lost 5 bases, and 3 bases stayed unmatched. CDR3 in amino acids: CAISETGTGNEKLFF. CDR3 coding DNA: TGTGCCATCAGTGAGACGGGGACAGGGAATGAAAAACTGTTTTTT.

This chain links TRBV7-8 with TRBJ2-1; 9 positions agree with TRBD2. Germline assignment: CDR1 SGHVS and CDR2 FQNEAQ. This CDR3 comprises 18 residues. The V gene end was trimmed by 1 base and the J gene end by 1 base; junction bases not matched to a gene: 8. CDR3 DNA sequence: TGTGCCAGCAGCTTAGATTTAGCGGGAGCGGGGTCCTACAATGAGCAGTTCTTC. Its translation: CASSLDLAGAGSYNEQFF.

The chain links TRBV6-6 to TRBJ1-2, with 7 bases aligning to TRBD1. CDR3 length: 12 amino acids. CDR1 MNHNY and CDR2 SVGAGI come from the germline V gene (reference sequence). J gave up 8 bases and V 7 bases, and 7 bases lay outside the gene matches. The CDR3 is CASTKGAGGYTF. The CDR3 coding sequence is TGTGCCAGCACAAAGGGGGCGGGAGGCTACACCTTC.

DNA of the CDR3: TGTGCCAGCAGCGCCTCCCGCCGCGGACAGAGGTACACAGATACGCAGTATTTT. This translates into CASSASRRGQRYTDTQYF. The chain carries TRBV9 and TRBJ2-3; weak D call: TRBD1 (6 bases). The V gene lost 3 bases and the J gene lost 2 bases, with 22 bases spanning the gap. CDR1 SGDLS and CDR2 YYNGEE come from the germline V gene. The CDR3 length is 18 residues.

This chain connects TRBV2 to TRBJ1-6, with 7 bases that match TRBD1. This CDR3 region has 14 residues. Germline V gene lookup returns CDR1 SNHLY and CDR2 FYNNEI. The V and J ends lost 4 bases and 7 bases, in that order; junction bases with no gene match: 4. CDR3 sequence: CASSARDSNSPLHF. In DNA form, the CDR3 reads TGTGCCAGCAGTGCCCGGGACAGCAATTCACCCCTCCACTTT.

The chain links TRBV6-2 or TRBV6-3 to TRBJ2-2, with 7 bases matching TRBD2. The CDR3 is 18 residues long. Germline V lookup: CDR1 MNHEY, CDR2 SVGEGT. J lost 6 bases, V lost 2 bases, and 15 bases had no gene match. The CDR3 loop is CASSYGDFGHRGAGELFF. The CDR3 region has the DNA TGTGCCAGCAGTTACGGGGACTTCGGGCACCGGGGGGCCGGGGAGCTGTTTTTT.

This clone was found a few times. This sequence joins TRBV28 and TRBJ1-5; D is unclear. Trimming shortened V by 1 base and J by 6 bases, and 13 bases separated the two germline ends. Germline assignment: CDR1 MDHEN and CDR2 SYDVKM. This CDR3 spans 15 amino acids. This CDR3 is CASSLLEGEAQPQHF. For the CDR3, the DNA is TGTGCCAGCAGTTTATTGGAGGGTGAGGCTCAGCCCCAGCATTTT.

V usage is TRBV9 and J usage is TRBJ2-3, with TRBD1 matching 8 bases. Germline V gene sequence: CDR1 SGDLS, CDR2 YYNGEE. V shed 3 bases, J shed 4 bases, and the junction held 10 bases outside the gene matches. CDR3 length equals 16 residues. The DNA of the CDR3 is TGTGCCAGCAGCGCCAGGTTAGGACAGGGTTCAGATACGCAGTATTTT. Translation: CASSARLGQGSDTQYF.

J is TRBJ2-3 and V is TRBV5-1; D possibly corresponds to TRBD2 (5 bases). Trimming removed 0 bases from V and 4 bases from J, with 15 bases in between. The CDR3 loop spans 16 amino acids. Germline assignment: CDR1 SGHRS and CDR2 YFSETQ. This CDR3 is CASSLAELAGPDTQYF. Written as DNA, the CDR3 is TGCGCCAGCAGCTTGGCAGAGCTAGCAGGCCCAGATACGCAGTATTTT.

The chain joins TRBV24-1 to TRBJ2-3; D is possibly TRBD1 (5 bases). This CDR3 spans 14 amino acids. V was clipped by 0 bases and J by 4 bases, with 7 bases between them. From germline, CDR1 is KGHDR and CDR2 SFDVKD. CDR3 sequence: CATSDLQGADTQYF. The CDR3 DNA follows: TGTGCCACCAGTGATTTGCAGGGCGCAGATACGCAGTATTTT.